These T cell receptor beta chains were read from a single sample in a study of blood T cell repertoires in COVID-19. Clones were read by immunoSEQ multiplex PCR, and TCRdb kept only the in-frame ones, dropping some. The sample lists about 72,000 clones, 70% to 90% seen once, with 15% to 20% in the top ten. Source material: peripheral blood. The receptors were gathered from a woman aged 80 or over with acute or convalescent COVID-19. Both conserved end residues are part of each CDR3. The D gene is left open where the match is weak. Clone size appears in some rows only: once, few, many, or a class for an expanded clone.

TRBJ2-7	TRBV30	.	.	TGTGCCTTGGGGCGGGCGTCCTACGAGCAGTACTTC	CALGRASYEQYF
TRBJ1-1	TRBV18	.	.	TGTGCCAGCTCACCAAGTTTAACAGGACGAAACACTGAAGCTTTCTTT	CASSPSLTGRNTEAFF
TRBJ2-2	TRBV18	.	.	TGTGCCAGCTCACCCAGCAGGGGCCTTAACACCGGGGAGCTGTTTTTT	CASSPSRGLNTGELFF
TRBJ2-7	TRBV6-5	.	.	TGTGCCAGCAGGAAAGAGGGACAATCCTACGAGCAGTACTTC	CASRKEGQSYEQYF
TRBJ1-2	TRBV9	once	.	TGTGCCAGCAGCGTAGGAGGTCCCCTAAACTATGGCTACACCTTC	CASSVGGPLNYGYTF
TRBJ2-7	TRBV25-1	.	.	TGTGCCAGCAGTGACCAGGGCCGTCCGTACGAGCAGTACTTC	CASSDQGRPYEQYF
TRBJ2-3	TRBV19	.	TRBD1	TGTGCCAGTAGTATTTCCAGGGGGCGCGCAGATACGCAGTATTTT	CASSISRGRADTQYF
TRBJ1-4	TRBV12-3/TRBV12-4	.	.	TGTGCCAGCAGTTTAAGTGGCTCACAACTGTTTTTT	CASSLSGSQLFF
TRBJ1-1	TRBV10-1	.	.	TGCGCCAGCAGTCGGACAGACTCGAACACTGAAGCTTTCTTT	CASSRTDSNTEAFF
TRBJ2-1	TRBV7-9	few	.	TGTGCCAGCAGCTCCCTCGGGGGAAGAAATGAGCAGTTCTTC	CASSSLGGRNEQFF
TRBJ2-1	TRBV27	.	.	TGTGCCAGCACAATAGACAGGAGCTCCTACAATGAGCAGTTCTTC	CASTIDRSSYNEQFF
TRBJ1-6	TRBV6-5	.	.	TGTGCCAGCAGGCGACAGAATTCACCCCTCCACTTT	CASRRQNSPLHF
TRBJ2-3	TRBV11-3	.	TRBD2	TGTGCCAGCAGCTTAGGAGGGACTAACGGTGCAGATACGCAGTATTTT	CASSLGGTNGADTQYF
TRBJ1-2	TRBV20-1	.	.	TGCAGTGCTAGTAATCCAGATGGCTACACCTTC	CSASNPDGYTF
TRBJ2-5	TRBV12-3/TRBV12-4	.	.	TGTGCCAGCAGACGTTTCCCGGGGGAGACCCAGTACTTC	CASRRFPGETQYF
TRBJ2-5	TRBV27	.	.	TGTGCCAGCAGTCCCTCCTCGAAACAGGGAAGAGAGACCCAGTACTTC	CASSPSSKQGRETQYF
TRBJ2-3	TRBV19	.	TRBD2	TGTGCCAGTAGTACGGGGACTAGCGGTGCAGGTACGCAGTATTTT	CASSTGTSGAGTQYF
TRBJ2-1	TRBV9	.	TRBD2	TGTGCCAGCAGCGTAGCCTGGACTAGTTATGAGCAGTTCTTC	CASSVAWTSYEQFF
TRBJ1-1	TRBV30	.	TRBD1	TGTGCCTGGACACCGGGACAGGGCACTGAAGCTTTCTTT	CAWTPGQGTEAFF
TRBJ1-1	TRBV11-2	.	.	TGTGCCAGCAGTAGACACTTAGAAAACACTGAAGCTTTCTTT	CASSRHLENTEAFF
TRBJ2-1	TRBV3-1/TRBV3-2	.	TRBD2	TGTGCCAGCAGCCGCAATATACGGGAGGGCCGGGGCCATGAGCAGTTCTTC	CASSRNIREGRGHEQFF
TRBJ2-1	TRBV20-1	.	TRBD1	TGCAGTGCTAGTGATGACAGGGGCAATGAGCAGTTCTTC	CSASDDRGNEQFF
TRBJ2-6	TRBV6-4	.	.	TGTGCCAGCAGTGACTCGAAGCGGGGGGCCAACGTCCTGACTTTC	CASSDSKRGANVLTF
TRBJ1-2	TRBV30	few	.	TGTGCCTGGAGTTTCTTAACTGATGGCTACACCTTC	CAWSFLTDGYTF
TRBJ2-1	TRBV6-6	once	TRBD1	TGTGCCAGCAGAGAAGACAGGGGTCAGAATGAGCAGTTCTTC	CASREDRGQNEQFF
TRBJ1-2	TRBV3-1/TRBV3-2	.	.	TGTGCCAGCAGCCTCCGGCGGTATGGGGGCTACACCTTC	CASSLRRYGGYTF
TRBJ1-3	TRBV30	.	TRBD1	TGTGCCTGGAGTGTCCGAGGGACAGCTGGAAACACCATATATTTT	CAWSVRGTAGNTIYF
TRBJ1-5	TRBV19	.	.	TGTGCCAGTAGGTTCTTTGCTAGGAATCAGCCCCAGCATTTT	CASRFFARNQPQHF